The clone carrying this T cell receptor beta chain appeared a single time. The data were taken from a study of T cell changes during pregnancy in multiple sclerosis. The CDR3 length is 15 residues. Germline V gene lookup returns CDR1 MNHEY and CDR2 SMNVEV (reference sequence). Trimming removed 5 bases from V and 2 bases from J, with 13 bases in between. TCRdb's copy holds only in-frame clones and misses some; the assay was immunoSEQ multiplex PCR. The sample records 90,000 to 100,000 clones, 90% to 95% being singletons. The source of this sequence is a female donor with multiple sclerosis, enrolled in a pregnancy study. V is TRBV27 and J is TRBJ1-5, with D tentatively TRBD1 (5 bases). This sample comprised peripheral blood, obtained in the first trimester of pregnancy. Here the CDR3 DNA reads TGTGCCAGCAGTGCAGGGTCTTGGGGCAATCAGCCCCAGCATTTT. It translates to CASSAGSWGNQPQHF.